Each of the 26 T cell receptor beta chains below was sequenced from the same sample in a study of cytomegalovirus exposure and HLA in healthy donors. The study ran its PCR with 60 Vbeta and 13 Jbeta primers. The assay was immunoSEQ multiplex PCR, and TCRdb's table has in-frame clones only and misses some. The data hold about 150,000 clones, with approximately 75% observed a single time. The sample consisted of PBMCs. The receptor set was obtained from a man between 18 and 29 years old in good health and CMV-seronegative.

The genes are TRBV7-9 and TRBJ1-1; 10 nucleotides align to TRBD1. CDR3 length: 15 residues. CDR1 SEHNR and CDR2 FQNEAQ come from the germline V gene (reference sequence). Trimming at V came to 2 bases and at J to 6 bases, leaving 6 bases not matched to a gene. CDR3 in DNA: TGTGCCAGCAGCTTATACCGGGACAGGGGATCTGAAGCTTTCTTT. It encodes CASSLYRDRGSEAFF.

The gene calls are TRBV7-9 and TRBJ1-6; 9 bases match TRBD1. Germline V gene sequence: CDR1 SEHNR, CDR2 FQNEAQ (reference sequence). J was trimmed by 7 bases and V by 2 bases; bases with no gene match: 3. This CDR3 region has 15 residues. The CDR3 DNA sequence: TGTGCCAGCAGCTTATATACAGGGGGCAATTCACCCCTCCACTTT. Residues: CASSLYTGGNSPLHF.

The J gene is TRBJ1-2, the V gene TRBV2; 11 nucleotides agree with TRBD1. Germline V CDR1 and CDR2: SNHLY, FYNNEI. Trimming took 9 bases from V and 7 from J; bases not matched to a gene: 4. The CDR3 sequence is 12 residues long. The CDR3 loop is CASGQGAGGYTF. CDR3 nucleotides: TGTGCCAGTGGACAGGGGGCAGGTGGCTACACCTTC.

In DNA, the CDR3 is TGTGCCAGTAGTATAGGGTGGGGGGTCCGCACAGATACGCAGTATTTT. Its translation: CASSIGWGVRTDTQYF. This chain connects TRBV19 to TRBJ2-3, with D maybe TRBD2 (6 bases). The CDR3 runs 16 residues. The germline V gene encodes CDR1 LNHDA and CDR2 SQIVND (reference sequence). The germline V and J ends were trimmed by 1 base and 1 base, with 12 bases remaining between them.

CDR3 in DNA: TGCGCCAGCAGCTTGACTAGCGCTGGGGCCAACGTCCTGACTTTC. This gives the protein CASSLTSAGANVLTF. This chain links TRBV5-1 with TRBJ2-6, with 7 bases identical to TRBD2. CDR1 is SGHRS and CDR2 is YFSETQ in the germline V gene. The CDR3 runs 15 residues. The trim removed 1 base at V and 2 bases at J, leaving 0 bases unmatched.

This sequence joins TRBV7-8 and TRBJ1-4; 10 bases line up with TRBD1. The CDR3 is 16 residues long. Trimming cost V 1 base and J 1 base; bases outside gene matches: 0. The germline CDR1 and CDR2 sequences are SGHVS and FQNEAQ. The CDR3 is CASSLGTGGTNEKLFF. The DNA of the CDR3 is TGTGCCAGCAGCTTAGGGACAGGGGGAACTAATGAAAAACTGTTTTTT.

The chain recombines TRBV4-3 with TRBJ2-7; TRBD1 matches 9 bases. The CDR3 is 18 amino acids. Germline V gene data show CDR1 as LGHNA and CDR2 as YSLEER. V gave up 0 bases and J gave up 6 bases; unmatched junction bases: 15. DNA of the CDR3: TGCGCCAGCAGCCAAGATAGCTTGAGCGGGACAGGGAGCGGCGAGCAGTACTTC. Its protein is CASSQDSLSGTGSGEQYF.

This sequence joins TRBV11-2 and TRBJ2-1, with 7 nucleotides matching TRBD2. Trimming at V came to 5 bases and at J to 10 bases, leaving 11 bases not matched to a gene. The CDR3 spans 14 residues. Germline V gene sequence: CDR1 SGHAT, CDR2 FQNNGV. The CDR3 region has the DNA TGTGCCAGCAGCCCCGTTAAGGGAGGGGTGGAGCAGTTCTTC. Translated, it gives CASSPVKGGVEQFF.

The chain has TRBV9 and TRBJ1-2; 9 positions match TRBD1. The germline V gene has CDR1 SGDLS and CDR2 YYNGEE. The CDR3 runs to 13 residues. The ends lost 6 bases at V and 8 bases at J; junction bases unmatched: 8. The CDR3, as DNA: TGTGCCAGCAACCTCGGACAGGGGAACGGCTACACCTTC. It yields the protein CASNLGQGNGYTF.

The chain uses TRBV7-8 and TRBJ1-1; D unresolved. Germline V lookup: CDR1 SGHVS, CDR2 FQNEAQ. Trimming took off 2 bases at V and 4 bases at J, with 14 bases between the two ends. This CDR3 comprises 15 residues. CDR3 loop: CASSLRRMRATEAFF. The CDR3 nucleotides read TGTGCCAGCAGCTTACGGCGAATGAGGGCCACTGAAGCTTTCTTT.

This clone turned up a few times. The chain carries TRBV19 and TRBJ1-5, with TRBD1 matching over 7 bases. The CDR3 has 15 residues. The germline V gene encodes CDR1 LNHDA and CDR2 SQIVND (reference sequence). Trimming removed 6 bases from V and 6 bases from J; junction bases left unmatched: 11. CDR3 in DNA: TGTGCCAGTAGCCCTGGGGCAGGGGGTCGTCAGCCCCAGCATTTT. Translation gives CASSPGAGGRQPQHF.

This clone was picked up a small number of times. This chain uses TRBV11-3 with TRBJ2-3, with D possibly matching TRBD1 (6 bases). The length of the CDR3 is 13 residues. Trimming stripped 5 bases from V and 7 bases from J, with 13 bases between. Looked up from germline, CDR1 is SGHNT and CDR2 is YENEEA. The CDR3, as DNA: TGTGCCAGCAGCGACCAGGGGTCCCATACGCAGTATTTT. This gives the protein CASSDQGSHTQYF.

Here the CDR3 DNA reads TGTGCCAGCAGATACCGGGACAACGCCTCACCCCTCCACTTT. Residues: CASRYRDNASPLHF. The chain joins TRBV6-6 to TRBJ1-6; TRBD1 is a possible D gene (6 bases). Germline V gives CDR1 MNHNY, CDR2 SVGAGI (reference sequence). The CDR3 runs to 14 residues. Trimming took 6 bases from V and 10 from J, leaving 16 bases between them.

The V call is TRBV5-1, the J call TRBJ2-7; 7 nucleotides match TRBD1. Germline CDR1 reads SGHRS; CDR2 reads YFSETQ. V was pared by 4 bases and J by 6 bases, with 7 bases of the junction left unmatched. The CDR3 spans 13 residues. The CDR3 spells CASSITGVSEQYV. As DNA, the CDR3 is TGCGCCAGCAGCATAACAGGGGTGAGCGAGCAGTACGTC.

In DNA, the CDR3 is TGTGCCAGCAGCGTAGTGCGTCAGGGGGCCAACTACGAGCAGTACTTC. Protein product: CASSVVRQGANYEQYF. The gene calls are TRBV9 and TRBJ2-7; the match to TRBD1 covers 8 bases. This CDR3 comprises 16 residues. With V trimmed by 0 bases and J by 3 bases, 8 bases remained unmatched. CDR1 SGDLS and CDR2 YYNGEE come from the germline V gene. The variable domain in full, completed from reference TRBV9 and TRBJ2-7, reads DSGVTQTPKHLITATGQRVTLRCSPRSGDLSVYWYQQSLDQGLQFLIQYYNGEERAKGNILERFSAQQFPDLHSELNLSSLELGDSALYFCASSVVRQGANYEQYFGPGTRLTVT.

This clone has only one observation. The chain joins TRBV23-1 to TRBJ1-5, with TRBD1 as a possible D gene (6 bases). TRBV23-1 is marked as an open reading frame, function uncertain. CDR3 length: 17 residues. Trimming took 3 bases from V and 5 from J, leaving 20 bases between them. CDR3 sequence (DNA): TGCGCCAGCAGTCACCTTAGGGGGGGGGCAAGTTATCAGCCCCAGCATTTT. It specifies CASSHLRGGASYQPQHF.

This clone showed up just a few times. The rearrangement links TRBV2 to TRBJ2-5; possible D gene TRBD1, 6 bases. V dropped 4 bases and J dropped 1 base, with 10 bases sitting between them. Per the germline V gene, CDR1 is SNHLY and CDR2 is FYNNEI. The CDR3 has 14 residues. This CDR3 reads CASSAQGPQETQYF. In DNA form, the CDR3 reads TGTGCCAGCAGTGCTCAGGGGCCCCAAGAGACCCAGTACTTC.

The chain combines TRBV6-6 with TRBJ1-1; D unresolved. Germline CDR1 reads MNHNY; CDR2 reads SVGAGI (reference sequence). The V end was cut by 0 bases, the J end by 6 bases, with 8 bases between. This CDR3 has 13 residues. The CDR3 loop is CASSYSRKAEAFF. The CDR3 nucleotides are TGTGCCAGCAGTTACTCGAGGAAAGCTGAAGCTTTCTTT.

The chain is built from TRBV7-9 and TRBJ1-1; 7 nucleotides match TRBD1. Per the germline V gene, CDR1 is SEHNR and CDR2 is FQNEAQ (reference sequence). This CDR3 is built from 15 residues. Trimming at V came to 0 bases and at J to 1 base, leaving 2 bases not matched to a gene. The CDR3 region is CASSLAGTENTEAFF. In DNA form, the CDR3 reads TGTGCCAGCAGCTTAGCAGGGACAGAGAACACTGAAGCTTTCTTT.

The J gene is TRBJ2-1, the V gene TRBV4-2, with D tentatively TRBD2 (5 bases). This CDR3 is built from 16 residues. Germline CDR1 reads LGHNA; CDR2 reads YNFKEQ. Deletions cut 0 bases from V and 0 bases from J, with 9 bases between. The CDR3 DNA reads as TGTGCCAGCAGCCAAGAGTCGGGGAGCTCCTACAATGAGCAGTTCTTC. Its protein product is CASSQESGSSYNEQFF.

This rearrangement joins TRBV10-2 to TRBJ1-3, with D possibly being TRBD1 (5 bases). The CDR3 is made up of 17 amino acids. V was trimmed by 2 bases and J by 0 bases, leaving 14 bases between them. Looked up from germline, CDR1 is WSHSY and CDR2 is SAAADI. The CDR3 region has the DNA TGCGCCAGCAGTGAGAGGTCGGAGGGGAGCTCTGGAAACACCATATATTTT. Protein: CASSERSEGSSGNTIYF.

The CDR3 loop reads CASSLTGPYEQYV. The DNA of the CDR3 is TGTGCCAGCAGTTTGACAGGCCCCTACGAGCAGTACGTC. V usage is TRBV28 and J usage is TRBJ2-7, with D perhaps matching TRBD1 (6 bases). CDR1 is MDHEN, CDR2 SYDVKM, per germline. The CDR3 totals 13 residues. The V end was cut by 3 bases, the J end by 2 bases, with 8 bases between.

About this clone itself: The identical CDR3 is also encoded by other nucleotide sequences in the sample. For the CDR3, the DNA is TGCGCCAGCAGGTCAATGGGGGCAGGGGGTGCTGAAGCTTTCTTT. Translating gives CASRSMGAGGAEAFF. V usage is TRBV5-1 and J usage is TRBJ1-1; 7 positions match TRBD1. The CDR3 is 15 amino acids. Germline CDR1 SGHRS, CDR2 YFSETQ. V shed 5 bases, J shed 6 bases, and the junction held 13 bases outside the gene matches.

The chain combines TRBV5-6 with TRBJ2-7; weak D call: TRBD1 (6 bases). CDR1 and CDR2 from the germline V gene are SGHDT and YYEEEE. Trimming took off 6 bases at V and 5 bases at J, with 21 bases between the two ends. CDR3 size: 15 residues. CDR3 loop: CASTAFRGNAHEQYF. CDR3 in DNA: TGTGCCAGCACCGCATTCAGGGGAAATGCCCACGAGCAGTACTTC.

The chain uses TRBV5-1 and TRBJ2-7, with 12 bases lining up with TRBD1. J gave up 6 bases and V 6 bases, and 7 bases lay outside the gene matches. Germline CDR1 reads SGHRS; CDR2 reads YFSETQ. The CDR3 sequence is 14 residues long. The CDR3 DNA follows: TGCGCCAGCAACACCGGGACAGGGGGCCTCGAGCAGTACTTC. Amino acids: CASNTGTGGLEQYF.

The chain is built from TRBV9 and TRBJ2-7; D is possibly TRBD1 (5 bases). This CDR3 contains 14 residues. Trimming shortened V by 7 bases and J by 9 bases, and 23 bases separated the two germline ends. Per the germline V gene, CDR1 is SGDLS and CDR2 is YYNGEE. The DNA for the CDR3 is TGTGCCAGCTCCGAGGCCCAGGGTAGTTTTGTGCAGTACTTC. Translation: CASSEAQGSFVQYF.